These 23 T cell receptor beta chains were all obtained from the same sample, sequenced in a study of beta chain features in type 1 diabetes. Reverse transcription of all isolated RNA meant that expressed TCRB transcripts were sequenced. Some clones are missing from TCRdb's copy, which holds only in-frame ones; the method was immunoSEQ multiplex PCR. The sample holds roughly 500,000 clones; over 25% are singletons and the top ten take 0.065%. Sequencing was performed on naive CD4+ T cells from blood. These receptors all stem from a man between 18 and 35 years old in good health.

This chain links TRBV7-2 with TRBJ2-5; 8 bases line up with TRBD2. V gave up 4 bases and J gave up 5 bases; unmatched junction bases: 9. This CDR3 contains 15 residues. CDR1 and CDR2 from the germline V gene are SGHTA and FQGNSA. DNA for the CDR3: TGTGCCAGCAGCTCCGAGCGGGAGTGGGACGAGACCCAGTACTTC. It codes for CASSSEREWDETQYF. Full variable domain (remainder filled in from reference TRBV7-2 and TRBJ2-5): GAGVSQSPSNKVTEKGKDVELRCDPISGHTALYWYRQSLGQGLEFLIYFQGNSAPDKSGLPSDRFSAERTGGSVSTLTIQRTQQEDSAVYLCASSSEREWDETQYFGPGTRLLVL.

There are a few counts of this clone. Other DNA sequences of this sample code for an identical CDR3. The chain joins TRBV5-1 to TRBJ2-1; the match to TRBD2 covers 7 bases. There are 15 residues in the CDR3. Germline CDR1 reads SGHRS; CDR2 reads YFSETQ. Germline trimming cut 0 bases from V and 2 bases from J; bases unmatched to any gene: 2. The CDR3 DNA is TGCGCCAGCAGCTTGGCTAGCGGAGCCTACAATGAGCAGTTCTTC. Translated, it gives CASSLASGAYNEQFF. Together with reference TRBV5-1 and TRBJ2-1, the CDR3 gives the full variable domain: KAGVTQTPRYLIKTRGQQVTLSCSPISGHRSVSWYQQTPGQGLQFLFEYFSETQRNKGNFPGRFSGRQFSNSRSEMNVSTLELGDSALYLCASSLASGAYNEQFFGPGTRLTVL.

This clone was recorded a few times. V and J are TRBV20-1 and TRBJ1-1, with D perhaps TRBD1 (5 bases). This CDR3 is 10 amino acids long. The V and J ends lost 4 bases and 11 bases respectively, with 11 bases between them. Germline V gives CDR1 DFQATT, CDR2 SNEGSKA (reference sequence). The chain's CDR3 is CSAIGRGAFF. The CDR3 region has the DNA TGCAGTGCTATCGGTCGGGGGGCTTTCTTT.

This chain joins TRBV30 and TRBJ2-5; 11 bases align to TRBD1. The junction had 10 bases not matched to a gene; V was cut back by 3 bases and J by 4 bases. The CDR3 runs to 16 residues. CDR1 is GTSNPN and CDR2 is SVGIG in the germline V gene (reference sequence). The DNA for the CDR3 is TGTGCCTGGAGCCGCCGGACAGGGGGCTTCCCAGAGACCCAGTACTTC. Translating gives CAWSRRTGGFPETQYF.

This clone appeared a few times. The chain carries TRBV5-6 and TRBJ1-1; a weak D match, TRBD1 (5 bases). This CDR3 has 11 residues. Trimming took off 0 bases at V and 11 bases at J, with 8 bases between the two ends. Germline CDR1 and CDR2: SGHDT and YYEEEE. CDR3 sequence reads: CASSLGRDAFF. CDR3 nucleotides: TGTGCCAGCAGCTTGGGAAGGGACGCTTTCTTT.

V and J are TRBV5-1 and TRBJ2-4; the match to TRBD1 covers 7 bases. V lost 2 bases and J lost 9; bases outside the gene matches: 2. The germline V gene has CDR1 SGHRS and CDR2 YFSETQ. The CDR3 contains 12 residues. CDR3 sequence reads: CASSLQGTIQYF. The CDR3 nucleotides are TGCGCCAGCAGCTTACAGGGGACCATTCAGTACTTC.

As to this clone: The sample has other DNA sequences that encode this CDR3 too. The chain combines TRBV7-2 with TRBJ1-1; 8 bases are a match to TRBD1. The CDR3 contains 13 residues. After removal of 3 bases from V and 4 bases from J, the junction contained 1 base not matched to a gene. CDR1 is SGHTA, CDR2 FQGNSA, per germline. The CDR3 loop is CASSFTGGTEAFF. The CDR3 DNA sequence: TGTGCCAGCAGCTTCACAGGGGGCACTGAAGCTTTCTTT. Drawing the rest from reference TRBV7-2 and TRBJ1-1, the complete variable domain is GAGVSQSPSNKVTEKGKDVELRCDPISGHTALYWYRQSLGQGLEFLIYFQGNSAPDKSGLPSDRFSAERTGGSVSTLTIQRTQQEDSAVYLCASSFTGGTEAFFGQGTRLTVV.

This sequence joins TRBV5-6 and TRBJ2-1; TRBD2 matches at 10 bases. There are 17 residues in the CDR3. V lost 0 bases, J lost 8 bases, and 11 bases stayed unmatched. In germline, CDR1 is SGHDT, CDR2 YYEEEE. As DNA, the CDR3 is TGTGCCAGCAGCTTGGTTACCTGGACTAGCGGTCCAGATGAGCAGTTCTTC. This translates into CASSLVTWTSGPDEQFF.

As regards this clone: Other nucleotide sequences in the sample specify the same CDR3. The genes are TRBV20-1 and TRBJ2-7; D gene unclear. V dropped 1 base and J dropped 2 bases, with 3 bases sitting between them. Germline lookup yields CDR1 DFQATT and CDR2 SNEGSKA (reference sequence). The CDR3 sequence is 11 residues long. CDR3 nucleotides: TGCAGTGCTAGAGGCCCCTACGAGCAGTACTTC. Translating it yields CSARGPYEQYF.

This clone has just a few counts. The chain is built from TRBV18 and TRBJ2-1, with D uncertain. Germline-derived CDR1 and CDR2 are KGHSH and LQKENI. The CDR3 has 13 residues. With 2 bases removed from V and 7 bases from J, the gap between germline ends came to 9 bases. The CDR3 loop is CASSPTNRNEQFF. The CDR3 region has the DNA TGTGCCAGCTCACCAACAAACCGTAATGAGCAGTTCTTC.

The chain uses TRBV30 and TRBJ2-1; D is ambiguous. The germline V gene has CDR1 GTSNPN and CDR2 SVGIG (reference sequence). Between the trimmed V and J ends, which lost 3 bases and 8 bases, there was a span of 17 bases. The CDR3 spans 14 residues. The CDR3 region has the DNA TGTGCCTGGAGCCAAAATGGCCCTTTCGATGAGCAGTTCTTC. Translation: CAWSQNGPFDEQFF. Drawing the rest from reference TRBV30 and TRBJ2-1, the complete variable domain is SQTIHQWPATLVQPVGSPLSLECTVEGTSNPNLYWYRQAAGRGLQLLFYSVGIGQISSEVPQNLSASRPQDRQFILSSKKLLLSDSGFYLCAWSQNGPFDEQFFGPGTRLTVL.

On this clone: Other DNA sequences of this sample code for an identical CDR3. This chain links TRBV29-1 with TRBJ1-1; 11 nucleotides align to TRBD1. CDR3 length equals 14 residues. With 4 bases clipped from V and 0 bases from J, the junction kept 1 base outside the gene matches. Germline V lookup: CDR1 SQVTM, CDR2 ANQGSEA. The CDR3 DNA sequence: TGCAGCGTTGGGACAGGGGGCTTGAACACTGAAGCTTTCTTT. This encodes CSVGTGGLNTEAFF.

This clone was seen more than once but under ten times. The rearrangement links TRBV7-3 to TRBJ2-1, with TRBD2 matching over 8 bases. The trim removed 3 bases at V and 6 bases at J, leaving 13 bases unmatched. Germline V gives CDR1 SGHTA, CDR2 FQGTGA. The CDR3 is 17 amino acids. The CDR3 loop is CASSLELIGTSPNEQFF. The CDR3 DNA is TGTGCCAGCAGCTTGGAATTAATAGGGACTAGTCCCAATGAGCAGTTCTTC. The full variable domain, completed using reference TRBV7-3 and TRBJ2-1, is GAGVSQTPSNKVTEKGKYVELRCDPISGHTALYWYRQSLGQGPEFLIYFQGTGAADDSGLPNDRFFAVRPEGSVSTLKIQRTERGDSAVYLCASSLELIGTSPNEQFFGPGTRLTVL.

The gene calls are TRBV30 and TRBJ1-1, with D uncertain. From germline, CDR1 is GTSNPN and CDR2 SVGIG (reference sequence). The CDR3 has 13 amino acids. Between the trimmed V and J ends, which lost 1 base and 5 bases, there was a span of 11 bases. Here the CDR3 reads CAWSGDLGTEAFF. The CDR3 DNA is TGTGCCTGGAGTGGGGATTTAGGAACTGAAGCTTTCTTT.

This clone was seen a few times. CDR3 sequence (DNA): TGTGCCAGCAGTGAATGGGGGCTATACTACGAGCAGTACTTC. This sequence encodes CASSEWGLYYEQYF. The chain couples TRBV25-1 to TRBJ2-7, with a tentative D call TRBD1 (6 bases). The CDR3 covers 14 residues. V was clipped by 1 base and J by 3 bases, with 10 bases between them. CDR1 is MGHDK and CDR2 is SYGVNS in the germline V gene.

This clone occurred a few times. The gene calls are TRBV7-8 and TRBJ2-3, with 9 positions matching TRBD2. CDR1 is SGHVS and CDR2 is FQNEAQ in the germline V gene. J lost 4 bases, V lost 4 bases, and 6 bases had no gene match. The CDR3 spans 15 residues. The CDR3 DNA reads TGTGCCAGCAGCTCCTCGGGCGGGAGGGCAGATACGCAGTATTTT. This codes for CASSSSGGRADTQYF.

This chain links TRBV29-1 with TRBJ2-1; the D gene is possibly TRBD2 (6 bases). Germline loops: CDR1 SQVTM, CDR2 ANQGSEA. Between the trimmed V and J ends, which lost 4 bases and 4 bases, there was a span of 11 bases. The CDR3 covers 13 residues. The CDR3 loop is CSVGASEYNEQFF. The CDR3 DNA follows: TGCAGCGTTGGGGCTAGCGAATACAATGAGCAGTTCTTC.

This clone came up a few times. The genes are TRBV18 and TRBJ2-7; TRBD2 matches at 8 bases. The ends lost 2 bases at V and 2 bases at J; junction bases unmatched: 5. From germline, CDR1 is KGHSH and CDR2 LQKENI. The CDR3 spans 15 residues. CDR3 residues: CASSPAAGATYEQYF. CDR3 DNA sequence: TGTGCCAGCTCACCAGCAGCGGGAGCGACCTACGAGCAGTACTTC.

V gene TRBV30 combines with J gene TRBJ2-3, with D maybe TRBD2 (6 bases). V was cut by 5 bases and J by 5 bases, with 11 bases left in between. The CDR3 covers 12 residues. The germline V gene encodes CDR1 GTSNPN and CDR2 SVGIG (reference sequence). The CDR3 spells CAWAVGGDTQYF. Written as DNA, the CDR3 is TGTGCCTGGGCCGTGGGAGGAGATACGCAGTATTTT. Filled out from reference TRBV30 and TRBJ2-3, the complete variable domain reads SQTIHQWPATLVQPVGSPLSLECTVEGTSNPNLYWYRQAAGRGLQLLFYSVGIGQISSEVPQNLSASRPQDRQFILSSKKLLLSDSGFYLCAWAVGGDTQYFGPGTRLTVL.

This clone was seen a few times. This chain uses TRBV16 with TRBJ2-7, with 10 nucleotides matching TRBD2. Germline lookup yields CDR1 KGHSY and CDR2 FQNENV. This CDR3 comprises 14 residues. Trimming cost V 3 bases and J 6 bases; bases outside gene matches: 5. For the CDR3, the DNA is TGTGCCAGCAGCCATTCTAGCGGGAGCTCCGAGCAGTACTTC. As protein: CASSHSSGSSEQYF. The full variable domain, in which reference TRBV16 and TRBJ2-7 provide the parts outside the CDR3, is GEEVAQTPKHLVRGEGQKAKLYCAPIKGHSYVFWYQQVLKNEFKFLISFQNENVFDETGMPKERFSAKCLPNSPCSLEIQATKLEDSAVYFCASSHSSGSSEQYFGPGTRLTVT.

This clone was seen a handful of times. The V and J genes are TRBV20-1 and TRBJ1-1; D not resolved. The length of the CDR3 is 11 residues. Germline CDR1 reads DFQATT; CDR2 reads SNEGSKA (reference sequence). Trimming took 8 bases from V and 1 from J, leaving 8 bases between them. The CDR3 DNA reads as TGCAGTATACAGCAGAACACTGAAGCTTTCTTT. The encoded protein is CSIQQNTEAFF.

The chain links TRBV25-1 to TRBJ1-2; 7 bases are a match to TRBD1. In germline, CDR1 is MGHDK, CDR2 SYGVNS. The CDR3 runs 13 residues. The trim removed 10 bases at V and 6 bases at J, leaving 11 bases unmatched. In nucleotides, the CDR3 is TGTGCCACCAGACAGGGTGGTCAAAATGGCTACACCTTC. Protein product: CATRQGGQNGYTF.

V is TRBV28 and J is TRBJ2-7; 8 bases are shared with TRBD2. The CDR3 sequence is 15 residues long. The ends lost 4 bases at V and 5 bases at J; junction bases unmatched: 10. Germline CDR1 MDHEN, CDR2 SYDVKM. The CDR3 DNA follows: TGTGCCAGCAGTTATAGTGGAGCGGGAGTCGACGAGCAGTACTTC. Amino acid sequence: CASSYSGAGVDEQYF.